The rows below give T cell receptor beta chains drawn from one sample of a study of naive and memory T cell subsets. TCRdb called the UMI-ligation and nested PCR reads again in MiXCR, with one record for every CDR3 protein. The table lists about 85,000 distinct CDR3 sequences, roughly 13% of them singletons. The sequenced sample was central memory CD4+ T cells from blood. These receptors all stem from a human donor in good health. Both conserved end residues are part of each CDR3. Not every row has a clone size; where given, it reads once, few, many or a size class.

CDR3 | size | V
CASSQALWGNTEAFF | NA | TRBV4-1
CASSGRLAEASYNEQFF | NA | TRBV9
CASSLVGQGGIHEQFF | many | TRBV7-2
CASGVFSGRANEQFF | many | TRBV5-1
CASSPPGSSGLKNEQFF | many | TRBV13
CASNEGGEPTGEQFF | NA | TRBV27
CSVRKPQGLNEQFF | many | TRBV20-1
CASSSPGQDIQYF | few | TRBV6-5
CASSVRAAGELFF | few | TRBV2
CASSRQISNQPQHF | few | TRBV3-1
CASSSRLQGVGPSGANVLTF | few | TRBV9
CASSPPGALWDTQYF | few | TRBV11-3
CSAPREWSYEQYF | many | TRBV20-1
CASSLGLTGEKLFF | NA | TRBV7-9
CASSQSSNGDTQYF | NA | TRBV4-3
CASSLVGAPQSTDTQYF | few | TRBV5-1
CASRGRFRDTRYGYTF | NA | TRBV6-1
CASSPKGGDTEAFF | many | TRBV7-9
CASSSTLAGGYYEQFF | few | TRBV28
CASSQDYDRALNQPQHF | NA | TRBV4-2
CSAGGGTNQPQHF | many | TRBV20-1
CASSSGQGSNYGYTF | NA | TRBV12-3/TRBV12-4
CASSEALGVGGTEAFF | NA | TRBV6-1
CSVKVLGLAGISIQYF | NA | TRBV29-1
CASSLTWGLLETQYF | many | TRBV7-2
CASSSPTGGQPQHF | NA | TRBV6-2/TRBV6-3
CASSDMTGGNYEQYF | many | TRBV25-1
CASSPGPTGTGTGYTF | many | TRBV18
CASSLDVGTQYF | many | TRBV5-8
CSVAHASTGGPYEQYF | NA | TRBV29-1
CASSQSSGRKADTQYF | few | TRBV3-1
CASSFIYSTSGRAGEQFF | NA | TRBV12-3/TRBV12-4
CASTGQGDQPQHF | NA | TRBV18
CASSLAGTSDGYTF | many | TRBV28
CASSFKAGGYSEQYF | NA | TRBV7-2
CSVEEGRQVYGYTF | NA | TRBV29-1
CSARDGGRGDEKLFF | NA | TRBV20-1
CASSLSFFATEAFF | NA | TRBV27
CASRPTGAGANVLTF | NA | TRBV6-1
CASSLVQGGPNEQFF | NA | TRBV7-2
CASKPGQGNEKLFF | many | TRBV12-3/TRBV12-4
CSVSVGGENTIYF | NA | TRBV29-1
CASSLYRAGLGYGYTF | NA | TRBV5-1
CASSQPPQSYGYTF | NA | TRBV4-2
CSVIISYEQYF | few | TRBV29-1
CASSLEGNKNIQYF | few | TRBV7-3
CASSLREAVEAFF | NA | TRBV11-2
CASKVGFSRNTEAFF | NA | TRBV6-2/TRBV6-3
CSVEIGDSTDTQYF | many | TRBV29-1
CASSLVRPAKTQNEQFF | NA | TRBV18
CAISGQGGYEQYF | NA | TRBV10-3
CASSLTTSEQYF | NA | TRBV28
CASSSTGNDNSPLHF | NA | TRBV5-1
CASKRLAGVGEQFF | many | TRBV7-2
CASSFWSRGVTGLETYEQYF | few | TRBV28